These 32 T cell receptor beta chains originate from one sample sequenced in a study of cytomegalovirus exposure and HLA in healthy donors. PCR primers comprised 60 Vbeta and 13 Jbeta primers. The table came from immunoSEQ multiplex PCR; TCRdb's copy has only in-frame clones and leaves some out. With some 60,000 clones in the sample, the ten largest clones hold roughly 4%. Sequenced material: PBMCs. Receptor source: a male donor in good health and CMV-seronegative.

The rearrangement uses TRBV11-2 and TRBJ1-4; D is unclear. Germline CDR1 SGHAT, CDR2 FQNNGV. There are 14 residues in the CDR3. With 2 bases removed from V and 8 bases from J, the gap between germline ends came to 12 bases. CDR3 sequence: CASSLTGLREKLFF. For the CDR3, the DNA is TGTGCCAGCAGCTTAACGGGGTTGAGAGAAAAACTGTTTTTT.

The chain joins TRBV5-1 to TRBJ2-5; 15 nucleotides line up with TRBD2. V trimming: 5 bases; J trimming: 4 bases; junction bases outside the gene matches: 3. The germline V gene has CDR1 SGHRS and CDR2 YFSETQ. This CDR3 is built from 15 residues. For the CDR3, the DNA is TGCGCCAGCAGTACGGGACTAGCGGGGGGAGAGACCCAGTACTTC. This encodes CASSTGLAGGETQYF.

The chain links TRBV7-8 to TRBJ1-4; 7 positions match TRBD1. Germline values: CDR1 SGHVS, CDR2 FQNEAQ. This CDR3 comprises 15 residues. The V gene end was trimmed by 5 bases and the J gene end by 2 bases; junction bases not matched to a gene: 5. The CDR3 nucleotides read TGTGCCAGCAGCCCACAGACAGGGACTAATGAAAAACTGTTTTTT. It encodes CASSPQTGTNEKLFF.

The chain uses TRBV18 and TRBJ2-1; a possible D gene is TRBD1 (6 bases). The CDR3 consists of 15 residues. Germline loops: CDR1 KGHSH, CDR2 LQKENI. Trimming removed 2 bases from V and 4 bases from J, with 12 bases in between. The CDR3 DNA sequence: TGTGCCAGCTCACCAGGGGGCAATAGTTACAATGAGCAGTTCTTC. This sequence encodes CASSPGGNSYNEQFF.

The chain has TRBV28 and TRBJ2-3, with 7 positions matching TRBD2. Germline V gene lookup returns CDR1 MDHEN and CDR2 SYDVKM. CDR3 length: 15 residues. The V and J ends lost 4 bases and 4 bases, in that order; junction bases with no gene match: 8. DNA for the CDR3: TGTGCCAGCAGTTCGGCGCTAGCGGTCGCAGATACGCAGTATTTT. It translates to CASSSALAVADTQYF.

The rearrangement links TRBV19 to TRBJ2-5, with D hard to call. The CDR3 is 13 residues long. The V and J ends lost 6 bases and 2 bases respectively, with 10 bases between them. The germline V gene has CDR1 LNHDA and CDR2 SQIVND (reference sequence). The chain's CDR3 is CASSPRVQETQYF. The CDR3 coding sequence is TGTGCCAGTAGCCCTCGGGTTCAAGAGACCCAGTACTTC.

CDR3 nucleotides: TGTGCCAGCAGCGTAGCTGGGGGGTCCTATGAAGCTTTCTTT. Encoded protein: CASSVAGGSYEAFF. This chain uses TRBV9 with TRBJ1-1; a possible D gene is TRBD1 (5 bases). Germline values: CDR1 SGDLS, CDR2 YYNGEE. The V and J ends lost 0 bases and 7 bases respectively, with 13 bases between them. The CDR3 totals 14 residues.

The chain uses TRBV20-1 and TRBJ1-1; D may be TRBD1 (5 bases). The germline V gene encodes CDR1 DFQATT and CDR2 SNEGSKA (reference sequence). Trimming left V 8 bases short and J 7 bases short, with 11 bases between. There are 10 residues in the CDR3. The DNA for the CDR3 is TGCAGTCCTCCGGGGGTTGAAGCTTTCTTT. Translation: CSPPGVEAFF.

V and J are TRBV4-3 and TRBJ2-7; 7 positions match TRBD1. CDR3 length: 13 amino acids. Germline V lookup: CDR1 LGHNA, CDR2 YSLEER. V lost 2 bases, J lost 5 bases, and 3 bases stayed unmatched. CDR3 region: CASSQRGQDEQYF. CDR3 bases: TGCGCCAGCAGCCAACGCGGACAGGACGAGCAGTACTTC.

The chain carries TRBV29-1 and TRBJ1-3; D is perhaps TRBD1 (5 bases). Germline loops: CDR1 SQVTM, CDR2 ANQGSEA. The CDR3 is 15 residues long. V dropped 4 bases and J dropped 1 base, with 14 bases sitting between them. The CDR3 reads CSVALDTSSGNTIYF. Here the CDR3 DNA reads TGCAGCGTTGCCTTGGACACCTCGTCTGGAAACACCATATATTTT.

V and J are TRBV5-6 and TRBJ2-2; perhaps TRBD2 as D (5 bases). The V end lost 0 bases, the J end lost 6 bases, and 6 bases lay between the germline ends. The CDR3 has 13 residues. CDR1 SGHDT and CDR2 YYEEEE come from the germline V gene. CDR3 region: CASSLEEAGELFF. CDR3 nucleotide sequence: TGTGCCAGCAGCTTGGAGGAGGCCGGGGAGCTGTTTTTT.

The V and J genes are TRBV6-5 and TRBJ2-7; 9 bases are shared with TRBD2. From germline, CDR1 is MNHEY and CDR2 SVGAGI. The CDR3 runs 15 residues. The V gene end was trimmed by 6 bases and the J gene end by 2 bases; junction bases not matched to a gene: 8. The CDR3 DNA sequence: TGTGCCAGCAGAGGACTAGCGTCGAGCGCCTACGAGCAGTACTTC. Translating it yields CASRGLASSAYEQYF.

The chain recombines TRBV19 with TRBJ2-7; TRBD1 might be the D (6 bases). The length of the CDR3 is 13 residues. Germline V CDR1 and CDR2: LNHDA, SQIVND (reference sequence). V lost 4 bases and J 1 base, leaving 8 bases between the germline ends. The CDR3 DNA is TGTGCCAGTAGTACCCAGGGGTCCTACGAGCAGTACTTC. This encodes CASSTQGSYEQYF. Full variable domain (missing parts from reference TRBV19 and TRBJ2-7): DGGITQSPKYLFRKEGQNVTLSCEQNLNHDAMYWYRQDPGQGLRLIYYSQIVNDFQKGDIAEGYSVSREKKESFPLTVTSAQKNPTAFYLCASSTQGSYEQYFGPGTRLTVT.

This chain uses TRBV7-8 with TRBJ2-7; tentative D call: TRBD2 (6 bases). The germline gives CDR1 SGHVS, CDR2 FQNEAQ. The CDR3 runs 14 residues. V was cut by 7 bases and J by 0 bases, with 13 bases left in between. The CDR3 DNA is TGTGCCAGCACCTTCAGGGACTCCTCCTACGAGCAGTACTTC. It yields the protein CASTFRDSSYEQYF.

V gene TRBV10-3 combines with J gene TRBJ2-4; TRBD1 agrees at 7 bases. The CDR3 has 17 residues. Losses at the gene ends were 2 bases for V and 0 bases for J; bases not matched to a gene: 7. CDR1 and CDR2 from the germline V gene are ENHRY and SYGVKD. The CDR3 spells CAISEGPQGLAKNIQYF. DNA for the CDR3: TGTGCCATCAGTGAGGGACCACAGGGGTTAGCCAAAAACATTCAGTACTTC.

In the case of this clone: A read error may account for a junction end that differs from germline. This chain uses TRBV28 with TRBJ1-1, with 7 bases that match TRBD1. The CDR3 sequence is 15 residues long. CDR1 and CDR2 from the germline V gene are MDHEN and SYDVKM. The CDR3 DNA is TGTGCCAGCAGCCTCGGAGGGACAGCGGGTACTGAAGATTTCTTT. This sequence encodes CASSLGGTAGTEDFF.

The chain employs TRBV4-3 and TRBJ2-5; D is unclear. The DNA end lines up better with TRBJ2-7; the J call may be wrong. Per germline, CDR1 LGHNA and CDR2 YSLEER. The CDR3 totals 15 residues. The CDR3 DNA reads TGCGCCAGCAGCCAAGAGTCCCTACGAGGCTACGAGCAGTACTTC. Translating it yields CASSQESLRGYEQYF.

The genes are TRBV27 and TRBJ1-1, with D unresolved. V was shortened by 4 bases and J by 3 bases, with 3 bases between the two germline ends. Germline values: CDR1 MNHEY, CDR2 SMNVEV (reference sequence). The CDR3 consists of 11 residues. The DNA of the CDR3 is TGTGCCAGCAGTTCCGACACTGAAGCTTTCTTT. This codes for CASSSDTEAFF.

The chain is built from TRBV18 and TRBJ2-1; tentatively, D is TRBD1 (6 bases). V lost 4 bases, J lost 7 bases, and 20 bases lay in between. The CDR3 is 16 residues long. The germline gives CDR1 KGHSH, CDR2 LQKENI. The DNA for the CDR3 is TGTGCCAGCTCACATACGTCGACAGGCCTTGGGAATGAGCAGTTCTTC. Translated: CASSHTSTGLGNEQFF. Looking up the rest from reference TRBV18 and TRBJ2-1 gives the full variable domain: NAGVMQNPRHLVRRRGQEARLRCSPMKGHSHVYWYRQLPEEGLKFMVYLQKENIIDESGMPKERFSAEFPKEGPSILRIQQVVRGDSAAYFCASSHTSTGLGNEQFFGPGTRLTVL.

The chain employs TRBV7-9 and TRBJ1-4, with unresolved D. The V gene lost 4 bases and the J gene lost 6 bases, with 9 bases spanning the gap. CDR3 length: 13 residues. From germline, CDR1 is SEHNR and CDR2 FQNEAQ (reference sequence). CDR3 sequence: CASSYNMDEKLFF. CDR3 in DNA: TGTGCCAGCAGCTATAACATGGATGAAAAACTGTTTTTT. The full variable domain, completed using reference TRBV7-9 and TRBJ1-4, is DTGVSQNPRHKITKRGQNVTFRCDPISEHNRLYWYRQTLGQGPEFLTYFQNEAQLEKSRLLSDRFSAERPKGSFSTLEIQRTEQGDSAMYLCASSYNMDEKLFFGSGTQLSVL.

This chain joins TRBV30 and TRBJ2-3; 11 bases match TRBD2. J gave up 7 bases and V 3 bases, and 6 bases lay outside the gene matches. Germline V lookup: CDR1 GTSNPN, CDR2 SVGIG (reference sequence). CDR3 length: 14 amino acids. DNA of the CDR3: TGTGCCTGGAGGCCTAGCGGGAGGCGTCATACGCAGTATTTT. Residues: CAWRPSGRRHTQYF. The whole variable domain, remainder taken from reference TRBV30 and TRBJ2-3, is SQTIHQWPATLVQPVGSPLSLECTVEGTSNPNLYWYRQAAGRGLQLLFYSVGIGQISSEVPQNLSASRPQDRQFILSSKKLLLSDSGFYLCAWRPSGRRHTQYFGPGTRLTVL.

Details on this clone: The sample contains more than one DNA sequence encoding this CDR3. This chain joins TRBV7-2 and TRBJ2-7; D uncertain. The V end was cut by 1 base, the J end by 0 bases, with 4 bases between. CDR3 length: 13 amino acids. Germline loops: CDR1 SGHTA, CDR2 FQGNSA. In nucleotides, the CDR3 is TGTGCCAGCAGCTTAGATAGCTCCTACGAGCAGTACTTC. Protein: CASSLDSSYEQYF.

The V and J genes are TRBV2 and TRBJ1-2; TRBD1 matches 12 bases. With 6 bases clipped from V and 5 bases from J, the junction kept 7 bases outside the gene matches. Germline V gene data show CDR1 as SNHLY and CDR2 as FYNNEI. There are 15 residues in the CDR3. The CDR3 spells CASSQGQGASYGYTF. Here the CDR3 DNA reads TGTGCCAGCAGCCAGGGACAGGGGGCTAGTTATGGCTACACCTTC.

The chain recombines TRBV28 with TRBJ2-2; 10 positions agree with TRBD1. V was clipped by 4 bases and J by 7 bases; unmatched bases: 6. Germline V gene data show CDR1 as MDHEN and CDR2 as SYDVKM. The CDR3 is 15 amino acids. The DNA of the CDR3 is TGTGCCAGCAGTTGGGACAGGGGAGTTGGCGGGGAGCTGTTTTTT. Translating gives CASSWDRGVGGELFF.

The CDR3 sequence: CASSPAGMSNQPQHF. The DNA for the CDR3 is TGCGCCAGCAGCCCGGCGGGGATGAGCAATCAGCCCCAGCATTTT. This chain links TRBV5-1 with TRBJ1-5; the D is unclear. This CDR3 region has 15 residues. V shed 4 bases and J shed 1 base, with 12 bases lying between them. The germline V gene has CDR1 SGHRS and CDR2 YFSETQ.

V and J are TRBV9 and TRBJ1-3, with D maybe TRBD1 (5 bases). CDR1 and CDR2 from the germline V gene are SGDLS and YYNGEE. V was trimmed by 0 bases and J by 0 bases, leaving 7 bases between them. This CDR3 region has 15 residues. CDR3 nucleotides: TGTGCCAGCAGCGTAGGGGGGGACTCTGGAAACACCATATATTTT. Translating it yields CASSVGGDSGNTIYF.

Written as DNA, the CDR3 is TGTGCCAGCAGCTCCGGGACAGGGGGCAGCGCAGATACGCAGTATTTT. Translation: CASSSGTGGSADTQYF. This chain connects TRBV5-5 to TRBJ2-3, with 12 positions matching TRBD1. Germline V gene data show CDR1 as SGHKS and CDR2 as YYEKEE (reference sequence). Trimming at V came to 3 bases and at J to 4 bases, leaving 6 bases not matched to a gene. This CDR3 comprises 16 residues. Full variable domain (outside the CDR3, taken from reference TRBV5-5 and TRBJ2-3): DAGVTQSPTHLIKTRGQQVTLRCSPISGHKSVSWYQQVLGQGPQFIFQYYEKEERGRGNFPDRFSARQFPNYSSELNVNALLLGDSALYLCASSSGTGGSADTQYFGPGTRLTVL.

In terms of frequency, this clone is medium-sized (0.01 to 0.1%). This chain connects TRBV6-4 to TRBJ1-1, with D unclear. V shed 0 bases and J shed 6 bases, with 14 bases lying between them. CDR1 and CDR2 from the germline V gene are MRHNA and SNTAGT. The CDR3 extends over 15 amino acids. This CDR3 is CASSDSETPGAEAFF. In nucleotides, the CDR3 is TGTGCCAGCAGTGACTCCGAGACCCCCGGGGCTGAAGCTTTCTTT.

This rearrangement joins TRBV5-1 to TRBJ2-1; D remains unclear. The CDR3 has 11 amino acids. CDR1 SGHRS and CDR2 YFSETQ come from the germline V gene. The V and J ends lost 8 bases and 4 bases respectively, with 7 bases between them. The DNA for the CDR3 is TGCGCCAGAAGCCAATACAATGAGCAGTTCTTC. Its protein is CARSQYNEQFF.

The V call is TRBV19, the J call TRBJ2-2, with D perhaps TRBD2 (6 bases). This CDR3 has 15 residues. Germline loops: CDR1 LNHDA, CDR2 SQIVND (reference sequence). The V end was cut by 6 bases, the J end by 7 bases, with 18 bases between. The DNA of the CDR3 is TGTGCCAGTAGCCCCGGCGGGGTTCCGTACGGGGAGCTGTTTTTT. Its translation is CASSPGGVPYGELFF. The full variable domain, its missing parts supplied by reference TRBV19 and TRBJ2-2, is DGGITQSPKYLFRKEGQNVTLSCEQNLNHDAMYWYRQDPGQGLRLIYYSQIVNDFQKGDIAEGYSVSREKKESFPLTVTSAQKNPTAFYLCASSPGGVPYGELFFGEGSRLTVL.

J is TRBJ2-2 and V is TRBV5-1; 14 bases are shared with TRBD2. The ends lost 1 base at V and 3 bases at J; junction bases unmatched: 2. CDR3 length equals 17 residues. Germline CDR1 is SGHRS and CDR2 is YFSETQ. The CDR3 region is CASSLRGLAGDTGELFF. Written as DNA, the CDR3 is TGCGCCAGCAGCTTGCGGGGACTAGCGGGAGACACCGGGGAGCTGTTTTTT.

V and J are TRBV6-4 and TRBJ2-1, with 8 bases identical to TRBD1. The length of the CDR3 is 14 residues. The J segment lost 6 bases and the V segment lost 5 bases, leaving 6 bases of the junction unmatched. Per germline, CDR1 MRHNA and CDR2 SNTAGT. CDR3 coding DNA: TGTGCCAGCAGTAAGCAGGGGGCGGGCAATGAGCAGTTCTTC. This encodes CASSKQGAGNEQFF.